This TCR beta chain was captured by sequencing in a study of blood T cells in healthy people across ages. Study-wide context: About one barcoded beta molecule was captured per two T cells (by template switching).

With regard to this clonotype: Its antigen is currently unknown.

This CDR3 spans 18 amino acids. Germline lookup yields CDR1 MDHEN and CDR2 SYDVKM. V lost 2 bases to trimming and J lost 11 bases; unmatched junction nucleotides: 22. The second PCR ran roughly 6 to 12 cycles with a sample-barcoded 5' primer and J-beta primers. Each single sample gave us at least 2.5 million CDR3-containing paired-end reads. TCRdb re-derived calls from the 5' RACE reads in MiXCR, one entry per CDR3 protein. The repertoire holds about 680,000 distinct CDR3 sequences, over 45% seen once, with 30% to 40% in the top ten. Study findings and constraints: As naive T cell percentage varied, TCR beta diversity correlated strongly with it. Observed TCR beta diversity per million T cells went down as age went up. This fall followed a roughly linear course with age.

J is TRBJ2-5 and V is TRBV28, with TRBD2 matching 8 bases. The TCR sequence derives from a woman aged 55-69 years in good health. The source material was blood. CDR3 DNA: TGTGCCAGCAGTTTAAGGAAGGATAGCGGGGCCACCTACAATGAGCAGTACTTC. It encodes CASSLRKDSGATYNEQYF.